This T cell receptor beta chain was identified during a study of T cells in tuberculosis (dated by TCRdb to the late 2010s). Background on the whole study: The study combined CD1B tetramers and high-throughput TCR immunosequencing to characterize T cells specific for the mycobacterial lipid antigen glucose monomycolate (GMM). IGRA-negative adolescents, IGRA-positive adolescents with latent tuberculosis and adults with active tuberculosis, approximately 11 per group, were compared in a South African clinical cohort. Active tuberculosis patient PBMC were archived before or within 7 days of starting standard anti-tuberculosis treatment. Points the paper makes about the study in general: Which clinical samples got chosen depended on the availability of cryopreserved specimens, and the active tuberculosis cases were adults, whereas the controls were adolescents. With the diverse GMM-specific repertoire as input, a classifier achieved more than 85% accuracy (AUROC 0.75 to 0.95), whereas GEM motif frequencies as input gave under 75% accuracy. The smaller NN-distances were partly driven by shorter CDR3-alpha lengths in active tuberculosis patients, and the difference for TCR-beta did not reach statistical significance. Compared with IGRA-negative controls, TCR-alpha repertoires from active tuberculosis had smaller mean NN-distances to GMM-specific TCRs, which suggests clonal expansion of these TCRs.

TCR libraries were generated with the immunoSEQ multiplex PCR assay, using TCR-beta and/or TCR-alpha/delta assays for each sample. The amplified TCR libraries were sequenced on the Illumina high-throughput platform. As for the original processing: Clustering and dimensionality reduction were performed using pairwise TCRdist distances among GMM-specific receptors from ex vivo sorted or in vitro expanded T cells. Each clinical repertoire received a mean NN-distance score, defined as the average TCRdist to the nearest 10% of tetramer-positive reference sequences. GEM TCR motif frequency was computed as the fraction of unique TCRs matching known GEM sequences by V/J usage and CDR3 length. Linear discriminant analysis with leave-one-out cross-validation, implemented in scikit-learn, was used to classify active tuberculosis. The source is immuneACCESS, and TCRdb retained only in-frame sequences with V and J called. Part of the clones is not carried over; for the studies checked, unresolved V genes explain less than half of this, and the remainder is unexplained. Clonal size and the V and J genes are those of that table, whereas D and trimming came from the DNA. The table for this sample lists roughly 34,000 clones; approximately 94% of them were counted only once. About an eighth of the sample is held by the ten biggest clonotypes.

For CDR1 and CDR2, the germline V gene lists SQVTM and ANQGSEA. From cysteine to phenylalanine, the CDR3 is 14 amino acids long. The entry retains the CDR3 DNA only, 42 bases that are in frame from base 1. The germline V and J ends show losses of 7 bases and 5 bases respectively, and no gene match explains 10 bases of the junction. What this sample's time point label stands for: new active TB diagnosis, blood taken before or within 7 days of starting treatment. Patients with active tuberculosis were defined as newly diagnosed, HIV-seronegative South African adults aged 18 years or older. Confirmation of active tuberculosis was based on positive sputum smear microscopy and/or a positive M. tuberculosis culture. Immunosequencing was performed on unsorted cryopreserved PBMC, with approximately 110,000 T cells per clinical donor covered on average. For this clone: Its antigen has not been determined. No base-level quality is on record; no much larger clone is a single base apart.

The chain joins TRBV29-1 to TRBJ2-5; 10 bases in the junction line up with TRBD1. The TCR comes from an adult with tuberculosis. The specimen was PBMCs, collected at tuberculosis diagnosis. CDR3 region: CSDHPGTGVETQYF. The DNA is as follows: TGCAGCGACCATCCCGGGACAGGGGTGGAGACCCAGTACTTC.